The sequence of this T cell receptor (beta chain) was determined in a study of T cell changes during pregnancy in multiple sclerosis. Profiling relied on immunoSEQ multiplex PCR, and the TCRdb table lists in-frame clones only, not all of them. The data hold tens of thousands of clones, with about 89% observed a single time. V was shortened by 2 bases and J by 12 bases, with 14 bases between the two germline ends. CDR1 and CDR2 (germline): LNHDA, SQIVND (reference sequence). The CDR3 has 14 amino acids. The TCR originated in a female donor in good health, serving as a control in a pregnancy study. Some clones in this sample may be carry-over from other donors' samples. The chain joins TRBV19 to TRBJ1-6; tentative D call: TRBD1 (6 bases). Sequenced here: PBMCs, sampled in the first trimester of pregnancy. CDR3 region: CASSIRTELEPLHF. In DNA form, the CDR3 reads TGTGCCAGTAGTATACGGACAGAACTCGAACCCCTCCACTTT.